The entry below describes one T cell receptor beta chain. The table came from immunoSEQ multiplex PCR; TCRdb's copy has only in-frame clones and leaves some out. Altogether about 150,000 clones are present, roughly 84% being singletons, with the ten largest covering less than 6%. The entry originates in a study of blood T cell repertoires in COVID-19. Study context: Acute and convalescent COVID-19 samples came from the United States, Italy and Spain.

Trimming took 4 bases from V and 4 from J; bases not matched to a gene: 9. The CDR3 totals 16 residues. Germline values: CDR1 SGHNT, CDR2 YYREEE (reference sequence). The clonotype originates from a woman in her forties or fifties who had been exposed to COVID-19. V and J are TRBV5-4 and TRBJ1-2, with 11 bases that match TRBD1. Specimen: PBMCs or T cells enriched from blood (not recorded which). The CDR3 DNA reads TGTGCCAGCAGCCTACAGGACAGGGGGCTTAGCTATGGCTACACCTTC. This encodes CASSLQDRGLSYGYTF.